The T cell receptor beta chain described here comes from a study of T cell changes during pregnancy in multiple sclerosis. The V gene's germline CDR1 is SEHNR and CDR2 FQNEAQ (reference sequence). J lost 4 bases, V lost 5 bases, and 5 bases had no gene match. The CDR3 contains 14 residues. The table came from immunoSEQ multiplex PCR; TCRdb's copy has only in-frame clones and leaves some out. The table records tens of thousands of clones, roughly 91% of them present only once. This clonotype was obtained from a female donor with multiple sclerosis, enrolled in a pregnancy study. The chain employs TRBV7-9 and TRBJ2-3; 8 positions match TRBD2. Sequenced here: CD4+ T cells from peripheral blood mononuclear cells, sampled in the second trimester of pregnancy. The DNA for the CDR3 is TGTGCCAGCAGCAAGGGACTAGTTGCAGATACGCAGTATTTT. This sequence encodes CASSKGLVADTQYF.